The TCR beta chain described here comes from a study of shared clonotypes between healthy human individuals. Study at large: The cohort comprised a couple of women and a few men. Their ages spanned 18 to 49 years. The study used three CD4 naive, three CD4 memory, two CD8 naive and one CD8 memory plate per donor.

On this clone itself: Its specificity is not known.

Terminally differentiated effector memory CD45RA+ cells were excluded by CCR7 positive selection of CD45RO-negative cells. The length of the CDR3 is 13 residues. V was pared by 10 bases and J by 0 bases, with 12 bases between. Looked up from germline, CDR1 is LNHDA and CDR2 is SQIVND (reference sequence). General study points: Sorted-subset sequencing was shown by rarefaction to be incomplete despite large depth. A few donors held about 5.1% of naive CD4 clonotypes in common.

The data were produced by immunoSEQ multiplex PCR, yet TCRdb's version contains in-frame clones alone and is incomplete. The data show millions of clones, about 92% seen once. The chain employs TRBV19 and TRBJ1-1; D call uncertain. The sequencing input was naive CD8+ T cells from PBMCs. This clonotype was obtained from a young man in good health. Some clones in this sample may be carry-over from other donors' samples. CDR3 loop: CATVEGMNTEAFF. The CDR3 DNA reads TGTGCCACCGTCGAGGGCATGAACACTGAAGCTTTCTTT.